Listed below are T cell receptor beta chains from one sample, sequenced in a study of CD8 T cells in ankylosing spondylitis. A single record per CDR3 protein comes from TCRdb applying MiXCR to the 5' RACE reads. The profile shows hundreds of thousands of distinct CDR3 sequences, 32% of them singletons. Sequencing was done on a sample of blood, either unsorted or a sorted T cell fraction (not recorded which). The receptors stem from a male donor with ankylosing spondylitis or in good health (not recorded which). Each CDR3 is given without its conserved first and last residue. Fields, in order: clone size, J gene, V gene, CDR3 protein. Clone size is stated in some rows and not others, as once, few, many or a class when expanded.

. TRBJ2-6 TRBV5-1 ASSLEGGDTFSGANVLT
few TRBJ2-2 TRBV12-3/TRBV12-4 ASRLTGNTGELF
. TRBJ1-5 TRBV5-6 ASSHRGSNQPQH
. TRBJ2-2 TRBV29-1 SVVGGSSGELF
. TRBJ2-5 TRBV29-1 SVEDTGAQY
few TRBJ2-1 TRBV27 ASNPYRDRGNEQF
. TRBJ1-4 TRBV18 ASSPPGQGDEKLF
few TRBJ2-2 TRBV20-1 SARDAATNTGELF
few TRBJ2-7 TRBV7-8 ASSLRILYEQY
few TRBJ2-7 TRBV12-3/TRBV12-4 ASRLLSGGAYEQY
. TRBJ2-3 TRBV24-1 ATSDSTGTVITDTQY
few TRBJ1-1 TRBV20-1 SAREAGNTEAF
. TRBJ2-7 TRBV6-1 ASSRGGETYEQY
few TRBJ2-7 TRBV12-3/TRBV12-4 ASSSLGEGGEQY
. TRBJ1-6 TRBV27 ASSSKIPGQGRSPLH
. TRBJ2-3 TRBV28 ASSAPLAGGPDTQY
few TRBJ1-2 TRBV20-1 SARDRGDGYT
. TRBJ1-2 TRBV12-3/TRBV12-4 ASSLWGAPEYGYT
. TRBJ2-3 TRBV20-1 SAREDRGPVIDTQY
few TRBJ2-6 TRBV6-5 ASSYSSGTGANVLT
. TRBJ2-5 TRBV20-1 SARGSGPVSEETQY
. TRBJ2-7 TRBV7-6 ASSLGSSQKQY
. TRBJ2-7 TRBV4-1 ASSQVLAGAYEQY
. TRBJ2-3 TRBV10-2 ASMIMGAGTDTQY
few TRBJ1-2 TRBV29-1 SVEGGQSNYGYT
. TRBJ2-3 TRBV20-1 SARESGGWDTQY
many TRBJ2-7 TRBV5-5 ASSLVGRSYEQY
few TRBJ2-5 TRBV20-1 SARGTPPREETQY
few TRBJ1-5 TRBV15 ATSRDHRNQPQH
few TRBJ1-2 TRBV28 ASSSRTGVNYGYT
once TRBJ2-7 TRBV20-1 SARRDRASEQY
. TRBJ2-5 TRBV20-1 SARPAFSAGGTQY
. TRBJ2-7 TRBV28 ASSSRDRVGTREQY
. TRBJ2-5 TRBV5-1 ASSRAGPPGETQY
. TRBJ2-7 TRBV7-2 ASSFVLGEGYEQY
. TRBJ2-1 TRBV29-1 SVDWGGGGEQF
. TRBJ1-4 TRBV6-2/TRBV6-3 ASSAPHGGNEKLF
. TRBJ2-1 TRBV20-1 SVRGRQAYNEQL
. TRBJ2-7 TRBV30 AWSTTGTFDEQY